Below are 27 T cell receptor beta chains sequenced from a single sample in a study of CD8+CD57+ T cells in acquired aplastic anemia. Both TCR beta VDJ combination and CDR3 sequence profiling were carried out. Genomic DNA was the template for this profiling. TCRdb fed the reads into MiXCR, producing one record per CDR3 protein. The sample shows about 200,000 distinct CDR3 sequences, over 40% of them seen only once. It was patients with CD8+CD57+ cell expansion by flow cytometry who were chosen for sequencing. The source material was sorted CD4+, CD8+, or CD8+CD57+ T cells (not recorded which) from PBMCs. These receptors were collected from a human donor with aplastic anemia.

This clonotype has ten or more counts. The chain employs TRBV5-1 and TRBJ1-6; 9 bases fit TRBD1. Losses at the gene ends were 0 bases for V and 9 bases for J; bases not matched to a gene: 4. CDR1 is SGHRS, CDR2 YFSETQ, per germline. The CDR3 is 15 residues long. The CDR3 region is CASSLGDREASPLHF. The CDR3 DNA is TGCGCCAGCAGCTTGGGGGACAGGGAAGCTTCACCCCTCCACTTT.

This clonotype was found a few times. The V and J genes are TRBV18 and TRBJ1-5; no clear D. Germline-derived CDR1 and CDR2 are KGHSH and LQKENI. The CDR3 length is 15 residues. Trimming shortened V by 5 bases and J by 2 bases, and 13 bases separated the two germline ends. CDR3 in amino acids: CASSTRADGNQPQHF. CDR3 in DNA: TGTGCCAGCTCAACAAGAGCGGACGGCAATCAGCCCCAGCATTTT. Looking up the rest from reference TRBV18 and TRBJ1-5 gives the full variable domain: NAGVMQNPRHLVRRRGQEARLRCSPMKGHSHVYWYRQLPEEGLKFMVYLQKENIIDESGMPKERFSAEFPKEGPSILRIQQVVRGDSAAYFCASSTRADGNQPQHFGDGTRLSIL.

This clonotype was observed many times. The chain joins TRBV7-9 to TRBJ2-3; D uncertain. V dropped 2 bases and J dropped 0 bases, with 6 bases sitting between them. The CDR3 has 14 amino acids. Germline CDR1 reads SEHNR; CDR2 reads FQNEAQ (reference sequence). The CDR3 region is CASSLTSSTDTQYF. Written as DNA, the CDR3 is TGTGCCAGCAGCTTAACATCCAGCACAGATACGCAGTATTTT.

This clonotype was seen a few times. The chain combines TRBV20-1 with TRBJ2-1; 10 bases are shared with TRBD2. V was clipped by 5 bases and J by 4 bases; unmatched bases: 8. CDR1 and CDR2 (germline): DFQATT, SNEGSKA (reference sequence). CDR3 length: 15 amino acids. This CDR3 is CSAAQGTSDYNEQFF. In nucleotides, the CDR3 is TGCAGTGCTGCCCAAGGGACTAGCGATTACAATGAGCAGTTCTTC.

This clonotype was found many times. The rearrangement uses TRBV7-8 and TRBJ1-2; D perhaps matches TRBD1 (6 bases). Looked up from germline, CDR1 is SGHVS and CDR2 is FQNEAQ. This CDR3 contains 15 residues. V was shortened by 5 bases and J by 7 bases, with 20 bases between the two germline ends. CDR3 nucleotide sequence: TGTGCCAGCAGCGTCCTAACCACAGGGAAAAGTGGCTACACCTTC. Amino acid sequence: CASSVLTTGKSGYTF.

The table lists this clonotype with many counts. The V gene is TRBV20-1, the J gene TRBJ1-2; 7 bases align to TRBD1. The CDR3 contains 14 residues. Germline CDR1 and CDR2: DFQATT and SNEGSKA (reference sequence). J was trimmed by 3 bases and V by 0 bases; bases with no gene match: 4. CDR3 protein: CSAREWQGDYGYTF. As DNA, the CDR3 is TGCAGTGCTAGAGAGTGGCAGGGGGACTATGGCTACACCTTC.

A remark on this clonotype: At one end, the junction sequence differs from germline, possibly due to a read error. The chain employs TRBV7-4 and TRBJ2-1; D unresolved. The length of the CDR3 is 15 residues. Per the germline V gene, CDR1 is SGHVT and CDR2 is SQSDAQ. Here the CDR3 reads CASSLVRAEYSEQFF. CDR3 DNA: TGTGCCAGCAGCTTAGTACGGGCTGAATACAGTGAGCAGTTCTTC.

This clonotype has a count of ten or more. The CDR3 protein is CASSFILTGQKAGYTF. In DNA form, the CDR3 reads TGCGCCAGCAGCTTTATCTTGACAGGCCAAAAGGCCGGCTACACCTTC. This chain uses TRBV5-1 with TRBJ1-2; D might be TRBD1 (6 bases). The V gene lost 2 bases and the J gene lost 8 bases, with 22 bases spanning the gap. Per the germline V gene, CDR1 is SGHRS and CDR2 is YFSETQ. CDR3 length: 16 residues.

This clonotype was seen many times. The chain has TRBV19 and TRBJ2-7; 9 bases line up with TRBD1. The V gene's germline CDR1 is LNHDA and CDR2 SQIVND (reference sequence). The CDR3 consists of 17 residues. V gave up 4 bases and J gave up 5 bases; unmatched junction bases: 15. CDR3 DNA: TGTGCCAGTAGTAAAGCCGGGTACGGGACAGGGACCCACGAGCAGTACTTC. Translating it yields CASSKAGYGTGTHEQYF.

This clonotype was seen ten or more times. V gene TRBV10-3 combines with J gene TRBJ1-1; 7 nucleotides match TRBD1. The V gene's germline CDR1 is ENHRY and CDR2 SYGVKD. The CDR3 is 15 amino acids. After removal of 6 bases from V and 0 bases from J, the junction contained 7 bases not matched to a gene. CDR3 residues: CAIRDAGQMNTEAFF. CDR3 DNA sequence: TGTGCCATCAGGGATGCGGGACAGATGAACACTGAAGCTTTCTTT.

This clonotype was detected ten times or more. The J gene is TRBJ1-1, the V gene TRBV6-5; D is perhaps TRBD1 (6 bases). The CDR3 has 15 amino acids. V lost 7 bases, J lost 5 bases, and 20 bases lay in between. Germline CDR1 is MNHEY and CDR2 is SVGAGI. DNA for the CDR3: TGTGCCAGCACTGTTCTGGGGGCCCAGAGTACTGAAGCTTTCTTT. Translation: CASTVLGAQSTEAFF.

The chain combines TRBV7-8 with TRBJ2-2; TRBD1 might be the D (5 bases). Germline V gene sequence: CDR1 SGHVS, CDR2 FQNEAQ. Trimming removed 5 bases at V and 9 bases at J, with 16 bases between. The CDR3 spans 14 residues. The CDR3 sequence is CASSLGQGKWELFF. The CDR3 DNA is TGTGCCAGCAGCCTGGGGCAGGGTAAGTGGGAGCTGTTTTTT.

The genes are TRBV5-5 and TRBJ1-5; the match to TRBD1 covers 7 bases. The CDR3 has 14 residues. V shed 4 bases, J shed 7 bases, and the junction held 8 bases outside the gene matches. CDR1 SGHKS and CDR2 YYEKEE come from the germline V gene (reference sequence). The CDR3 loop is CASSPLQGTQPQHF. CDR3 coding DNA: TGTGCCAGCAGCCCCTTACAGGGGACCCAGCCCCAGCATTTT.

Concerning this clonotype itself: An end of the junction does not agree with germline; a read error may underlie this. The V and J genes are TRBV20-1 and TRBJ2-3; 10 nucleotides align to TRBD2. Germline CDR1 DFQATT, CDR2 SNEGSKA (reference sequence). CDR3 length: 15 residues. The CDR3 DNA follows: TGCAATGCTCGCCTCTCTAGCGGGAGAACAGATACGCAGTATTTT. This sequence encodes CNARLSSGRTDTQYF.

The J gene is TRBJ1-2, the V gene TRBV20-1; D call uncertain. Looked up from germline, CDR1 is DFQATT and CDR2 is SNEGSKA (reference sequence). The CDR3 is 13 residues long. The V gene lost 3 bases and the J gene lost 0 bases, with 8 bases spanning the gap. In DNA, the CDR3 is TGCAGTGCTAGTGACACCCCTAACTATGGCTACACCTTC. This gives the protein CSASDTPNYGYTF.

This clonotype has just a few counts. The CDR3 DNA follows: TGTGCCAGCAGTCCGGGAGGCAGGGGGTCGGCCTACGAGCAGTACTTC. Translated, it gives CASSPGGRGSAYEQYF. The chain employs TRBV28 and TRBJ2-7; either TRBD1 or TRBD2 may fit D (7 bases each). Trimming pared 5 bases from V and 2 bases from J, leaving 19 bases between. The CDR3 is made up of 16 amino acids. Looked up from germline, CDR1 is MDHEN and CDR2 is SYDVKM.

The V call is TRBV7-2, the J call TRBJ1-3, with 9 bases that match TRBD1. CDR1 SGHTA and CDR2 FQGNSA come from the germline V gene. This CDR3 is built from 15 residues. Trimming at V came to 5 bases and at J to 4 bases, leaving 6 bases not matched to a gene. CDR3 nucleotides: TGTGCCAGCAGCACGGGACAGGGTATAGGAAACACCATATATTTT. Its translation is CASSTGQGIGNTIYF.

In its sample, this clonotype was seen many times. V and J are TRBV5-1 and TRBJ1-6, with 10 bases aligning to TRBD1. V lost 0 bases to trimming and J lost 5 bases; unmatched junction nucleotides: 5. Germline CDR1 is SGHRS and CDR2 is YFSETQ. This CDR3 is 17 amino acids long. CDR3: CASSLVNGTGDNSPLHF. The DNA for the CDR3 is TGCGCCAGCAGCTTGGTAAACGGGACAGGGGATAATTCACCCCTCCACTTT.

This clonotype was seen ten or more times. The V call is TRBV7-9, the J call TRBJ1-2; the D is unclear. From germline, CDR1 is SEHNR and CDR2 FQNEAQ (reference sequence). CDR3 size: 11 residues. Trimming stripped 0 bases from V and 10 bases from J, with 6 bases between. The CDR3 DNA reads TGTGCCAGCAGCTTAGCGCAAGACTACACCTTC. It encodes CASSLAQDYTF.

Notes on this clonotype: This may arise from a read error, as a much more abundant clone is one base away. The chain recombines TRBV12-3 or TRBV12-4 with TRBJ1-1; D remains ambiguous. The CDR3 has 12 amino acids. This CDR3 is CASSLHSGSPLF. The CDR3 DNA reads as TGTGCCAGCAGTTTACATTCGGGCAGCCCTCTCTTT.

In its sample, this clonotype was seen many times. The V gene is TRBV6-5, the J gene TRBJ1-6, with D possibly being TRBD1 (6 bases). Trimming took 5 bases from V and 9 from J, leaving 20 bases between them. The CDR3 is made up of 16 amino acids. Germline assignment: CDR1 MNHEY and CDR2 SVGAGI. The CDR3 loop reads CASSPSMGADISPLHF. The CDR3 DNA is TGTGCCAGCAGTCCCAGTATGGGGGCGGATATTTCACCCCTCCACTTT.

This clonotype has a count of ten or more. The rearrangement joins TRBV7-8 to TRBJ2-7; D is undetermined. Germline V gene sequence: CDR1 SGHVS, CDR2 FQNEAQ. V gave up 1 base and J gave up 4 bases, with 8 bases separating them. The CDR3 is made up of 13 amino acids. In DNA, the CDR3 is TGTGCCAGCAGCTTAGGACCCGATTACGAGCAGTACTTC. Its translation: CASSLGPDYEQYF.

This rearrangement joins TRBV7-3 to TRBJ1-6; the match to TRBD1 covers 8 bases. V shed 5 bases and J 6 bases; nucleotides not matched to a gene: 15. Per the germline V gene, CDR1 is SGHTA and CDR2 is FQGTGA. The CDR3 is 18 residues long. The DNA for the CDR3 is TGTGCCAGCAGCCCCCCCCCGGGTCGGACAGGGTCTAATTCACCCCTCCACTTT. Its translation: CASSPPPGRTGSNSPLHF.

V is TRBV24-1 and J is TRBJ2-1; 7 nucleotides match TRBD2. The V gene's germline CDR1 is KGHDR and CDR2 SFDVKD. The CDR3 extends over 16 amino acids. Trimming removed 2 bases from V and 6 bases from J; junction bases left unmatched: 9. CDR3 DNA sequence: TGTGCCACCAGTGATTCCGGGACTACCACCCGCAATGAGCAGTTCTTC. Protein sequence: CATSDSGTTTRNEQFF.

In the case of this clonotype: This may come from a read error, since a much larger clone is one base off. The rearrangement joins TRBV20-1 to TRBJ1-1; no clear D. This CDR3 has 14 residues. V gave up 8 bases and J gave up 0 bases, with 16 bases separating them. CDR1 and CDR2 from the germline V gene are DFQATT and SNEGSKA (reference sequence). The DNA for the CDR3 is TGCAGTACCAAACCGGGAAACATGAACACTGAAGCTTTCTTT. It translates to CSTKPGNMNTEAFF.

This clonotype was detected ten times or more. This rearrangement joins TRBV5-1 to TRBJ2-5; D is undetermined. There are 13 residues in the CDR3. Trimming cost V 1 base and J 4 bases, with 8 bases left between them. Germline lookup yields CDR1 SGHRS and CDR2 YFSETQ. The CDR3, as DNA: TGCGCCAGCAGCTTGACAATTTTAGAGACCCAGTACTTC. Protein sequence: CASSLTILETQYF.

This clonotype has a count of ten or more. The gene calls are TRBV11-2 and TRBJ1-2; perhaps TRBD1 as D (5 bases). The germline gives CDR1 SGHAT, CDR2 FQNNGV. V lost 1 base, J lost 8 bases, and 11 bases lay in between. This CDR3 contains 13 residues. CDR3 DNA: TGTGCCAGCAGCTTAGCCCAGGGTGGAGGCTACACCTTC. Its protein is CASSLAQGGGYTF.